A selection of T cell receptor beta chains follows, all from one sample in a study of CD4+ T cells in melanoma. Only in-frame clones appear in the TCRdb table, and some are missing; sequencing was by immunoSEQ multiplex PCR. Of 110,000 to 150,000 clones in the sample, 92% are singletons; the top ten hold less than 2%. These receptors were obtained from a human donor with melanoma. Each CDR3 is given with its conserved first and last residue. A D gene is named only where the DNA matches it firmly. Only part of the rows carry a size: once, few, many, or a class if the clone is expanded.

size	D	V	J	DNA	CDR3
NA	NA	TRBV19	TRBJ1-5	TGTGCCAGTACAGGGACAACACGACCTTATAGCAATCAGCCCCAGCATTTT	CASTGTTRPYSNQPQHF
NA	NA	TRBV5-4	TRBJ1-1	TGTGCCAGCAGCGGAGGGTATACCACTGAAGCTTTCTTT	CASSGGYTTEAFF
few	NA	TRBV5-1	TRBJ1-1	TGCGCCAGCAGCTTGGGCGCTAAAGGCGGGACGGTTTACTTT	CASSLGAKGGTVYF
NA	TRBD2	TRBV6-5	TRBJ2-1	TGTGCCAGCAGCCCCGGGGGGTCGTACAATGAGCAGTTCTTC	CASSPGGSYNEQFF
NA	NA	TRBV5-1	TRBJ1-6	TGCGCCAGCAGCTTGGATCCCCTGTTAAGGGGCTTATCACCCCTCCACTTT	CASSLDPLLRGLSPLHF
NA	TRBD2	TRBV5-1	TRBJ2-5	TGCGCCAGCAGCCATAATACCGGGACTAGCGAAGAGACCCAGTACTTC	CASSHNTGTSEETQYF
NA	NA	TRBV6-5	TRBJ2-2	TGTGCCCCGTGGCAGGCCACATCCACCGGGGAGCTGTTTTTT	CAPWQATSTGELFF
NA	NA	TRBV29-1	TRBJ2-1	TGCAGCGCAACACTCGAGACCTACAATGAGCAGTTCTTC	CSATLETYNEQFF
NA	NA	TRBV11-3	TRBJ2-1	TGTGCCAGCAGCCACCGAGGCAATGAGCAGTTCTTC	CASSHRGNEQFF
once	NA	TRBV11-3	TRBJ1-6	TGTGCCAGCAGCCCCGGAGCAGATTCACCCCTCCACTTT	CASSPGADSPLHF
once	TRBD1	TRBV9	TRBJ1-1	TGTGCCAGCAGCGTAGATCCCCAGGGGGAAAGGCGGGCTTTCTTT	CASSVDPQGERRAFF
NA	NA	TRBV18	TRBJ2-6	TGTGCCAGCTCACCCCTGGGGGCAGGGGTCGACGGGGCCAACGTCCTGACTTTC	CASSPLGAGVDGANVLTF